The present entry profiles one TCR beta chain with its context. Antigen: not known. Sequenced by immunoSEQ multiplex PCR; TCRdb stores in-frame clones only, minus some. The data contain some 110,000 clones, 75% to 85% of them seen just once; the ten biggest clones take up 0.8% to 1%. The sample belongs to a study of T cell clones after liver transplantation. Study overall: Without induction therapy, subjects received standard immunosuppression until 12-24 months post-transplant. Regarding the study as a whole: Small, mixed patient groups and varying post-transplant times limit these conclusions.

Germline V gene lookup returns CDR1 KGHSY and CDR2 FQNENV. CDR3 length equals 13 residues. V was trimmed by 2 bases and J by 5 bases, leaving 10 bases between them. This receptor was identified in a human donor who received a liver transplant. The chain links TRBV16 to TRBJ2-7; TRBD2 might be the D (6 bases). Here the sequenced sample was CD4+ T cells from blood, taken before liver transplant. CDR3 sequence reads: CASSQGGYNEQYF. CDR3 in DNA: TGTGCCAGCAGCCAAGGGGGGTACAACGAGCAGTACTTC.